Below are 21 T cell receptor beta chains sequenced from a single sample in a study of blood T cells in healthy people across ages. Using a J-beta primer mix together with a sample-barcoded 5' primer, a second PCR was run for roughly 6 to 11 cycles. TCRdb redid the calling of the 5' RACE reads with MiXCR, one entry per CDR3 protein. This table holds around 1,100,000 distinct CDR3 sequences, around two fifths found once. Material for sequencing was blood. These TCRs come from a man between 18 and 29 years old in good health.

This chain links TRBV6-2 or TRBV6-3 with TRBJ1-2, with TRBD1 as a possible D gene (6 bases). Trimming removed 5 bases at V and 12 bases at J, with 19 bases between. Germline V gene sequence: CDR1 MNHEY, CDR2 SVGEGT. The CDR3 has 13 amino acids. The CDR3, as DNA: TGTGCCAGCAGTCAGGACAGACTTCGAGGCCACACCTTC. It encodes CASSQDRLRGHTF.

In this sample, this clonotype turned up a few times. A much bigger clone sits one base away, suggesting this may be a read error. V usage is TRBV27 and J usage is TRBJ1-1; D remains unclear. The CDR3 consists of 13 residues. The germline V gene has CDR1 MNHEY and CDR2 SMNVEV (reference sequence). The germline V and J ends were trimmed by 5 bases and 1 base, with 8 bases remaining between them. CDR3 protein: CASSDWENTEAFF. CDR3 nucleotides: TGTGCCAGCAGTGATTGGGAGAACACTGAAGCTTTCTTT.

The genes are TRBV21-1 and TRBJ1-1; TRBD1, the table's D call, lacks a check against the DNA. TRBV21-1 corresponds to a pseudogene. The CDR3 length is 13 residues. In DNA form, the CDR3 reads TGTGCCAGCGGTAGACAGGGAGACACTGAAGCTTTCTTT. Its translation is CASGRQGDTEAFF.

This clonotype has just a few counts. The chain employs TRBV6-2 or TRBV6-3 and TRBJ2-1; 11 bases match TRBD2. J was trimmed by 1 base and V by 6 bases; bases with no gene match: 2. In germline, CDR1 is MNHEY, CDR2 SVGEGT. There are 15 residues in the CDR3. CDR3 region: CASRGTSGSYNEQFF. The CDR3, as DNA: TGTGCCAGCAGAGGGACTAGCGGATCCTACAATGAGCAGTTCTTC.

The CDR3 DNA sequence: TGCGCCAGCAGCTTGGAGGACAGAGCTCATCCCTACACCTTC. Amino acid sequence: CASSLEDRAHPYTF. The chain has TRBV5-1 and TRBJ1-2; weak D call: TRBD1 (6 bases). V was cut by 0 bases and J by 10 bases, with 16 bases left in between. The CDR3 is 14 amino acids. Looked up from germline, CDR1 is SGHRS and CDR2 is YFSETQ.

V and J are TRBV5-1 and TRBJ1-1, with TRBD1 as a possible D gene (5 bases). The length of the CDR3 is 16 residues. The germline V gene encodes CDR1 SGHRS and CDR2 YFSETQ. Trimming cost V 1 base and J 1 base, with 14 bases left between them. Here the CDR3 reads CASSLMGRGRNTEAFF. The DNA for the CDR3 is TGCGCCAGCAGCTTGATGGGGCGTGGCCGGAACACTGAAGCTTTCTTT.

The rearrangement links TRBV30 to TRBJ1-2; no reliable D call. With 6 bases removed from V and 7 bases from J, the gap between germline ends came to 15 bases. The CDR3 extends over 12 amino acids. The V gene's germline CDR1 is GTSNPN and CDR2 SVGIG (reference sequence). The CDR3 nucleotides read TGTGCCTGCTCCCTGGTGGTATCTGGCTACACCTTC. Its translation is CACSLVVSGYTF.

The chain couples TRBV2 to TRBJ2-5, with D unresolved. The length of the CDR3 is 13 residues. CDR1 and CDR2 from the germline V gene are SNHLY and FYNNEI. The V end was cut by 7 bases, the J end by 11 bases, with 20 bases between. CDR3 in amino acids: CASTKVVRAEQYF. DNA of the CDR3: TGTGCCAGCACCAAAGTAGTCCGGGCAGAGCAGTACTTC.

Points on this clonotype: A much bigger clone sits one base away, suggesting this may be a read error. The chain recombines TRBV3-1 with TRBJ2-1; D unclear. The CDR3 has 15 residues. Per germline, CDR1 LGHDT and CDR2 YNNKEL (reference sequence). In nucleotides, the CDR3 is TGTGCCAGCAACCAAGGGCAAAGCTCCTACAATGAGCAGTTCTTC. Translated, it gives CASNQGQSSYNEQFF.

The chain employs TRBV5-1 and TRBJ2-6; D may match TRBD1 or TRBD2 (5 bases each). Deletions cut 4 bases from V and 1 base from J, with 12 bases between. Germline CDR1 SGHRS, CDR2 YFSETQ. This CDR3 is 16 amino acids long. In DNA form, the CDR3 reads TGCGCCAGCAGCCGGGGCGAGGATTCTGGGGCCAACGTCCTGACTTTC. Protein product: CASSRGEDSGANVLTF.

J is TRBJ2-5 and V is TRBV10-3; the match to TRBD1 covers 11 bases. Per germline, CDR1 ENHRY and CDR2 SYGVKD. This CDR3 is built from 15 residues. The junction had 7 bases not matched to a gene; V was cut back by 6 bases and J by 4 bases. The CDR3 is CAISSGQGDGETQYF. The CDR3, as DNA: TGTGCCATCAGCTCGGGACAGGGGGATGGAGAGACCCAGTACTTC.

The CDR3 region is CSVPTGANVLTF. Written as DNA, the CDR3 is TGCAGCGTTCCTACCGGGGCCAACGTCCTGACTTTC. The chain links TRBV29-1 to TRBJ2-6; D call uncertain. The CDR3 consists of 12 residues. Trimming cost V 5 bases and J 4 bases, with 6 bases left between them. Per the germline V gene, CDR1 is SQVTM and CDR2 is ANQGSEA.

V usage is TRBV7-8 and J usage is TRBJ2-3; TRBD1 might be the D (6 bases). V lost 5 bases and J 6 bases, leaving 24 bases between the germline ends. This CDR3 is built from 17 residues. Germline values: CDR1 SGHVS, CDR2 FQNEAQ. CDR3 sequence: CASSLTGTRSSKDTQYF. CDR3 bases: TGTGCCAGCAGCCTCACCGGGACAAGGTCCTCAAAGGATACGCAGTATTTT.

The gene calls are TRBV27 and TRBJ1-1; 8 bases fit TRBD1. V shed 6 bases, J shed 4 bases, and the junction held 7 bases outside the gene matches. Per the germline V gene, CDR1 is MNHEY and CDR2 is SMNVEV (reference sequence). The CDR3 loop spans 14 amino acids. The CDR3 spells CASSHQGAGTEAFF. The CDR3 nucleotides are TGTGCCAGCAGCCACCAGGGGGCGGGCACTGAAGCTTTCTTT.

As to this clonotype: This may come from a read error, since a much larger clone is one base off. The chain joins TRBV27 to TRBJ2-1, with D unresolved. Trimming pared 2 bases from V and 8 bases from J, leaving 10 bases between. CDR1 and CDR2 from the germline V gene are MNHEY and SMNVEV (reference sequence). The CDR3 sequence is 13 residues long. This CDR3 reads CASSLGRLDEQFF. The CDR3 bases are TGTGCCAGCAGTTTAGGCAGACTCGATGAGCAGTTCTTC.

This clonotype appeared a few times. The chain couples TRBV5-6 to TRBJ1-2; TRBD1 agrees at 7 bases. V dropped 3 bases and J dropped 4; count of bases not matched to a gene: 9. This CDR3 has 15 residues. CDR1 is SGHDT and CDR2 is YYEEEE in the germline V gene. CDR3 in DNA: TGTGCCAGCAGCTCCTCAGACAGGGACCCCTATGGCTACACCTTC. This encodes CASSSSDRDPYGYTF.

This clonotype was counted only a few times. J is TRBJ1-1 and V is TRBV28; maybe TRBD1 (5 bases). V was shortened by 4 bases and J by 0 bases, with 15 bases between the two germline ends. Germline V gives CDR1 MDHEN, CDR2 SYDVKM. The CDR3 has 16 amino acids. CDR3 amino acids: CASSSGTGEMNTEAFF. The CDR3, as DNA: TGTGCCAGCAGTTCCGGGACCGGAGAGATGAACACTGAAGCTTTCTTT. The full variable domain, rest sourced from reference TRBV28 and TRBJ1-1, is DVKVTQSSRYLVKRTGEKVFLECVQDMDHENMFWYRQDPGLGLRLIYFSYDVKMKEKGDIPEGYSVSREKKERFSLILESASTNQTSMYLCASSSGTGEMNTEAFFGQGTRLTVV.

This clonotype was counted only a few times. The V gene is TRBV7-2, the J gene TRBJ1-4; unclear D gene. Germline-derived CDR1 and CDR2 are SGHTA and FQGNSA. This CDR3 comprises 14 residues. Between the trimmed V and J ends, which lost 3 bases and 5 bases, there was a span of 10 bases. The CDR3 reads CASSFDNGNEKLFF. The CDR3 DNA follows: TGTGCCAGCAGCTTTGACAACGGAAATGAAAAACTGTTTTTT.

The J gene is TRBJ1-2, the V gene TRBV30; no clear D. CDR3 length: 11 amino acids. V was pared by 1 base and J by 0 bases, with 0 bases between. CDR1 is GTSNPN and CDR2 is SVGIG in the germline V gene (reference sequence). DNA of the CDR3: TGTGCCTGGAGTGCTAACTATGGCTACACCTTC. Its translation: CAWSANYGYTF.

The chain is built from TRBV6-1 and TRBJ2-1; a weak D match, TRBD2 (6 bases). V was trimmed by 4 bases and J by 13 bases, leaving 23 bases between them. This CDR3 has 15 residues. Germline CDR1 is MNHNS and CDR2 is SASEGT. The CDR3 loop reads CASSVINPGGETQFF. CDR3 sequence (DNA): TGTGCCAGCAGTGTAATAAATCCCGGGGGAGAGACCCAGTTCTTC.

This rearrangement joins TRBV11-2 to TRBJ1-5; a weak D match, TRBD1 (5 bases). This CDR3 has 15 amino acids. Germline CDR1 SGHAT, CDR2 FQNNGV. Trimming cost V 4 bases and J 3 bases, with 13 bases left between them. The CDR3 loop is CASSSTGGPNQPQHF. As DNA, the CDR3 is TGTGCCAGCAGCTCCACCGGGGGTCCCAATCAGCCCCAGCATTTT.